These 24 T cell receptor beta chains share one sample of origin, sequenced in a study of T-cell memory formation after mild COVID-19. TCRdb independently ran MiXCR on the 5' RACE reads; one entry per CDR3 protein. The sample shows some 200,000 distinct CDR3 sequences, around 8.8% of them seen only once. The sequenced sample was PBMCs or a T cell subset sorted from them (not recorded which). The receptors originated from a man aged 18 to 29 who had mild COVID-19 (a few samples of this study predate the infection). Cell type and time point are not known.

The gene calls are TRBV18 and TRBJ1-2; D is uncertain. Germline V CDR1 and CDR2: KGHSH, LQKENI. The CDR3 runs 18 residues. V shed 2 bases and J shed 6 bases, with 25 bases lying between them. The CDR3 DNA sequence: TGTGCCAGCTCACCATTAGAACGCAGTTTGAGGAAAACAAATGGCTACACCTTC. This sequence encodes CASSPLERSLRKTNGYTF.

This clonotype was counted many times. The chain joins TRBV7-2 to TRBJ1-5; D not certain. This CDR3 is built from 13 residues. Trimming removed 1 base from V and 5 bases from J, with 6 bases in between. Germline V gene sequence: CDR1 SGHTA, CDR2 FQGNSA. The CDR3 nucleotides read TGTGCCAGCAGCTTAGGGATGGATCAGCCCCAGCATTTT. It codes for CASSLGMDQPQHF. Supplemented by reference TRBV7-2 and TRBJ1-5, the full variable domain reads GAGVSQSPSNKVTEKGKDVELRCDPISGHTALYWYRQSLGQGLEFLIYFQGNSAPDKSGLPSDRFSAERTGGSVSTLTIQRTQQEDSAVYLCASSLGMDQPQHFGDGTRLSIL.

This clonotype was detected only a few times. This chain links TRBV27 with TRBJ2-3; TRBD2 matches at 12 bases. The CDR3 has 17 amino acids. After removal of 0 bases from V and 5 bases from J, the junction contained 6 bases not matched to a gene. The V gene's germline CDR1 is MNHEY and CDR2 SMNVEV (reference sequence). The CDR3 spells CASSLSGALAGGDTQYF. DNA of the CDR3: TGTGCCAGCAGTTTATCTGGGGCACTAGCGGGGGGAGATACGCAGTATTTT.

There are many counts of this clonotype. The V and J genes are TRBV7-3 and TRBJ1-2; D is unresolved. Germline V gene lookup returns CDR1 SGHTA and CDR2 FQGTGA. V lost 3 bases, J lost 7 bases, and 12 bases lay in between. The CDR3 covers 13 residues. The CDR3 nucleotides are TGTGCCAGCAGCTTTTCGCGAGAGAGTGGCTACACCTTC. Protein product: CASSFSRESGYTF.

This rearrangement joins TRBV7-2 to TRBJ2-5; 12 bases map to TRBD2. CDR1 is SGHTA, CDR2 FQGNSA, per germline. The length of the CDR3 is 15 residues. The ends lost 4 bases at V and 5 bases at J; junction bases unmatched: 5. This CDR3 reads CASSWTSGVGETQYF. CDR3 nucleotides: TGTGCCAGCAGCTGGACTAGCGGGGTGGGGGAGACCCAGTACTTC.

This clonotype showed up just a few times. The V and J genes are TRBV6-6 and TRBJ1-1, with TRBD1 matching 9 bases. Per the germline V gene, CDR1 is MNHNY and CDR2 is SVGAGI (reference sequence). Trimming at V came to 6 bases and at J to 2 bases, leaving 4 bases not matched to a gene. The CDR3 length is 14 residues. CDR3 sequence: CASRDTGGNTEAFF. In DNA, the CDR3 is TGTGCCAGCAGGGATACAGGGGGCAACACTGAAGCTTTCTTT.

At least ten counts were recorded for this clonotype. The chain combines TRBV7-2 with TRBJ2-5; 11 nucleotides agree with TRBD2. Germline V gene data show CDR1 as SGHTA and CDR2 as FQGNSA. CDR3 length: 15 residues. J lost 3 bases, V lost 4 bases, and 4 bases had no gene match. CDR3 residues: CASSSRSGGEETQYF. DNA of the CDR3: TGTGCCAGCAGCTCACGTAGCGGGGGGGAAGAGACCCAGTACTTC.

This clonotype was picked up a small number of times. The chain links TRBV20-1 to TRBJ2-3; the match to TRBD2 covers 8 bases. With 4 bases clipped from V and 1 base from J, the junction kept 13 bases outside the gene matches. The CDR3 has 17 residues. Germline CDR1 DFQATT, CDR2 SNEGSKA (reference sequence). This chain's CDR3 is CSAKRRGASLRTDTQYF. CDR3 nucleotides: TGCAGTGCTAAGAGGCGGGGGGCCAGCCTCCGCACAGATACGCAGTATTTT.

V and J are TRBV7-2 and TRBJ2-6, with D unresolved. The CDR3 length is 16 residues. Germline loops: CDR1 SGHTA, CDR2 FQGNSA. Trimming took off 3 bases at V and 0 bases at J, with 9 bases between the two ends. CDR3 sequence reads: CASSFRWGSGANVLTF. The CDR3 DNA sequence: TGTGCCAGCAGCTTCAGATGGGGCTCTGGGGCCAACGTCCTGACTTTC.

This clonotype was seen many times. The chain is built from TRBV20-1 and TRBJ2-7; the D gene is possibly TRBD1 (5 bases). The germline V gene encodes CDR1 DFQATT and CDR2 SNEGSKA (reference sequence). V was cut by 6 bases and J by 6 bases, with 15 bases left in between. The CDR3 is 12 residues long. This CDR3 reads CSAVPHRLEQYF. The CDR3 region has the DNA TGCAGTGCCGTACCCCACAGGCTCGAGCAGTACTTC.

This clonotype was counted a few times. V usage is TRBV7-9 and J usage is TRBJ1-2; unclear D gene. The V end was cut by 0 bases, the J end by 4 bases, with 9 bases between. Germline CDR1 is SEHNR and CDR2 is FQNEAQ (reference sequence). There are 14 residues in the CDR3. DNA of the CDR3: TGTGCCAGCAGCTTAGCTGGGAGGTTCTATGGCTACACCTTC. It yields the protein CASSLAGRFYGYTF.

CDR3 DNA: TGTGCCAGTAGGACAGGGTTCAATCAGCCCCAGCATTTT. Amino acid sequence: CASRTGFNQPQHF. This sequence joins TRBV19 and TRBJ1-5; TRBD1 matches at 7 bases. The V gene end was trimmed by 6 bases and the J gene end by 3 bases; junction bases not matched to a gene: 2. The CDR3 totals 13 residues. Germline V gives CDR1 LNHDA, CDR2 SQIVND (reference sequence). Full variable domain (remainder filled in from reference TRBV19 and TRBJ1-5): DGGITQSPKYLFRKEGQNVTLSCEQNLNHDAMYWYRQDPGQGLRLIYYSQIVNDFQKGDIAEGYSVSREKKESFPLTVTSAQKNPTAFYLCASRTGFNQPQHFGDGTRLSIL.

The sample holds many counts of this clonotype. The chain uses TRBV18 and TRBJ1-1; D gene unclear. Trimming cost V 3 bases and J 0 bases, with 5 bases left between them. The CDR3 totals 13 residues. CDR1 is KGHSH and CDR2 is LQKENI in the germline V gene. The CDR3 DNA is TGTGCCAGCTCACCCGCAATGAACACTGAAGCTTTCTTT. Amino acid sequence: CASSPAMNTEAFF.

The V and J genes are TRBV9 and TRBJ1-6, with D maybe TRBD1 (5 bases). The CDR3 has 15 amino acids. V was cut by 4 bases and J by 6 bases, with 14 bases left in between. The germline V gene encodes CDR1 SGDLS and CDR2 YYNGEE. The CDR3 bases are TGTGCCAGCAGCTGGGGGGACTCTGGTAATTCACCCCTCCACTTT. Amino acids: CASSWGDSGNSPLHF.

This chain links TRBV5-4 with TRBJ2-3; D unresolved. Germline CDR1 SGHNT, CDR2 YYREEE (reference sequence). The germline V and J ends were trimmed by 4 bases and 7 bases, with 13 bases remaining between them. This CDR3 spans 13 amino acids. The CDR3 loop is CASSPTQDYTQYF. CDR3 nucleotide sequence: TGTGCCAGCAGCCCGACTCAAGACTATACGCAGTATTTT.

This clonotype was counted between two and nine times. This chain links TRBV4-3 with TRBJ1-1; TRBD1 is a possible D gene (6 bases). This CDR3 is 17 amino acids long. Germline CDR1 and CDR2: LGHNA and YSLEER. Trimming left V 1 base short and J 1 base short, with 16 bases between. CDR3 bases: TGCGCCAGCAGCCAAGTCTGGAACGCGGGACAGAACACTGAAGCTTTCTTT. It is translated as CASSQVWNAGQNTEAFF.

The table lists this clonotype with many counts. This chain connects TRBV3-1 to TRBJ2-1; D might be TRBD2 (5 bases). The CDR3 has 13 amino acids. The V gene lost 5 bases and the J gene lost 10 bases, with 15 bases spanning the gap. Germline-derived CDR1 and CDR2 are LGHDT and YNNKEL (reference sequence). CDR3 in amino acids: CASSETSPGEQFF. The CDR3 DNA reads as TGTGCCAGCAGCGAAACTAGTCCTGGGGAGCAGTTCTTC.

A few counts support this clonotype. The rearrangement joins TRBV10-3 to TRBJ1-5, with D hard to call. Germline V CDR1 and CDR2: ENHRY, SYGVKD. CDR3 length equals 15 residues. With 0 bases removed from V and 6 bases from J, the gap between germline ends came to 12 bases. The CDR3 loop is CAISESRGGLQPQHF. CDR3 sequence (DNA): TGTGCCATCAGTGAGTCGCGGGGAGGGCTTCAGCCCCAGCATTTT.

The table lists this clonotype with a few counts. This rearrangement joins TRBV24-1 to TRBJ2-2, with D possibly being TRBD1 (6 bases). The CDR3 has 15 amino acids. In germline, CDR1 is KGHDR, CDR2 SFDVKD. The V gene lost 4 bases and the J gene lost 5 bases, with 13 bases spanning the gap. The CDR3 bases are TGTGCCACCAGTGACTCCGTACAGGGAACCGGGGAGCTGTTTTTT. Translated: CATSDSVQGTGELFF.

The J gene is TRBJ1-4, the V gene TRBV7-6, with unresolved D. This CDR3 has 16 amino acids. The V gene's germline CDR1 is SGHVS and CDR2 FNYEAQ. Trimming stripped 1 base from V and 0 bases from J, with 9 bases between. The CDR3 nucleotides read TGTGCCAGCAGCTTAGTCCCAGGTCCAACTAATGAAAAACTGTTTTTT. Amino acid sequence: CASSLVPGPTNEKLFF.

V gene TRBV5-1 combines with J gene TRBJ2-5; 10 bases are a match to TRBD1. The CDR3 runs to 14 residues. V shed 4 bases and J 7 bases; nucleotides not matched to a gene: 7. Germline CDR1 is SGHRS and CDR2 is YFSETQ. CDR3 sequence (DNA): TGCGCCAGCAGCACGACAGGGGGCCGGGTGACCCAGTACTTC. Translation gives CASSTTGGRVTQYF.

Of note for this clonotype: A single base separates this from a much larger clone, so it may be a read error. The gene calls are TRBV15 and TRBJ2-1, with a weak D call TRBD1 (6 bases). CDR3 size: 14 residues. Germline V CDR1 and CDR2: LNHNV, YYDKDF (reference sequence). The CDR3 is CATSKGEFYHEQFF. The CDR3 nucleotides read TGTGCCACCAGCAAGGGGGAGTTCTACCATGAGCAGTTCTTC.

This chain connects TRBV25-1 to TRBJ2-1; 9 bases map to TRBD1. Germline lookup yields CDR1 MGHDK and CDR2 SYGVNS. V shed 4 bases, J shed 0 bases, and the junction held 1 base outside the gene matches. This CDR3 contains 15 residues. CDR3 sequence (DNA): TGTGCCAGCAGTGGGGACAGGGTCTCCTACAATGAGCAGTTCTTC. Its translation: CASSGDRVSYNEQFF.

CDR3 in amino acids: CASSESEGGEDTQYF. CDR3 DNA: TGCGCCAGCAGCGAGTCAGAAGGGGGTGAAGATACGCAGTATTTT. The genes are TRBV5-1 and TRBJ2-3; D might be TRBD1 (6 bases). The germline V gene has CDR1 SGHRS and CDR2 YFSETQ. The length of the CDR3 is 15 residues. V lost 4 bases and J 5 bases, leaving 17 bases between the germline ends.